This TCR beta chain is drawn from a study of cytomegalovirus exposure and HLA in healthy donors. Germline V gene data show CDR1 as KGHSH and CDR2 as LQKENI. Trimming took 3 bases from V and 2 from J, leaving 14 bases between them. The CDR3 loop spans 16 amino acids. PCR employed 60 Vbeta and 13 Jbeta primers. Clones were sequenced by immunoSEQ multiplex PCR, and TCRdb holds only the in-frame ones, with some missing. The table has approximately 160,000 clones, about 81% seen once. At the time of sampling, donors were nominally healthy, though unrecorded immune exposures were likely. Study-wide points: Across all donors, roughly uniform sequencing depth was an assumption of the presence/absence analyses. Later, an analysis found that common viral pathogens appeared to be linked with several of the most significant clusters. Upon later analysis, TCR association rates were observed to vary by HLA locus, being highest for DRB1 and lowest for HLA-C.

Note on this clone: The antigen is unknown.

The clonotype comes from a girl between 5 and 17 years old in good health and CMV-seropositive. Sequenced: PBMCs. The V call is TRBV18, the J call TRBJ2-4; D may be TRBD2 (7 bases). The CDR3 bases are TGTGCCAGCTCACCTAGCGAGGGGGGGACCAAAAACATTCAGTACTTC. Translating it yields CASSPSEGGTKNIQYF.